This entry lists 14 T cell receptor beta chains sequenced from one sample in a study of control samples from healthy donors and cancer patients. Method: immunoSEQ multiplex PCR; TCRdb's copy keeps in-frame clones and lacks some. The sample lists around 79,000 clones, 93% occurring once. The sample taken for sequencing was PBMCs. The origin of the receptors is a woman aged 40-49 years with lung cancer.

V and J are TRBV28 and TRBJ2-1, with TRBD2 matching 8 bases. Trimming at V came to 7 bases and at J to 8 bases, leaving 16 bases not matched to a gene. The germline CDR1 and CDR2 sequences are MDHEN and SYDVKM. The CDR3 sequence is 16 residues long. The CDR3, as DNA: TGTGCCAGCACTCGCGGGGGGCCTCTCACTAAGGATGAGCAGTTCTTC. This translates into CASTRGGPLTKDEQFF.

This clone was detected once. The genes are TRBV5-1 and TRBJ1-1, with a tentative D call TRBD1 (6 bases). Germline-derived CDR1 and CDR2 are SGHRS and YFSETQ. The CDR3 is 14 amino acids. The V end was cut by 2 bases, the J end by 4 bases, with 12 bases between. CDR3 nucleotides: TGCGCCAGCAGCTTAGGGGGGCTTGGCACTGAAGCTTTCTTT. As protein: CASSLGGLGTEAFF.

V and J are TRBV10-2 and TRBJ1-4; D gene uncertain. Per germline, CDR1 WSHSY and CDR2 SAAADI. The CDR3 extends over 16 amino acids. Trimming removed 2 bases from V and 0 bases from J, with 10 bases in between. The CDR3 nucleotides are TGCGCCAGCAGTGAGGACGGGCCGCCAACTAATGAAAAACTGTTTTTT. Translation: CASSEDGPPTNEKLFF.

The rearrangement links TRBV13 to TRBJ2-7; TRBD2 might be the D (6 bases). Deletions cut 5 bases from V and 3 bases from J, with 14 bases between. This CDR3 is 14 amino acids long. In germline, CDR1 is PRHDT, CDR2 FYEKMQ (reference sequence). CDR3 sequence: CASSLPGLFYEQYF. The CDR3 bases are TGTGCCAGCAGCCTACCGGGACTCTTCTACGAGCAGTACTTC. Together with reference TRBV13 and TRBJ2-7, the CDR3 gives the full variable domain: AAGVIQSPRHLIKEKRETATLKCYPIPRHDTVYWYQQGPGQDPQFLISFYEKMQSDKGSIPDRFSAQQFSDYHSELNMSSLELGDSALYFCASSLPGLFYEQYFGPGTRLTVT.

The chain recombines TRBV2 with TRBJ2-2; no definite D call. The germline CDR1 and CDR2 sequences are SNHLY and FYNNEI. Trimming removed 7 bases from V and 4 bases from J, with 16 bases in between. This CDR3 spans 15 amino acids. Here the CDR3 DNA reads TGTGCCAGCATTCCCCGGCCCCCGGGCACCGGGGAGCTGTTTTTT. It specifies CASIPRPPGTGELFF. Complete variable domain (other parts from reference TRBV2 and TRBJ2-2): EPEVTQTPSHQVTQMGQEVILRCVPISNHLYFYWYRQILGQKVEFLVSFYNNEISEKSEIFDDQFSVERPDGSNFTLKIRSTKLEDSAMYFCASIPRPPGTGELFFGEGSRLTVL.

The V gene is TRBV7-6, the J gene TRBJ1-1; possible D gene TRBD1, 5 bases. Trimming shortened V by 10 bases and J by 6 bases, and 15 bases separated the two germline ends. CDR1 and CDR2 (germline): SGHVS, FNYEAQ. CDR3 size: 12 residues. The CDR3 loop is CATMGGTAEAFF. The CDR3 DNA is TGTGCCACCATGGGGGGTACGGCTGAAGCTTTCTTT.

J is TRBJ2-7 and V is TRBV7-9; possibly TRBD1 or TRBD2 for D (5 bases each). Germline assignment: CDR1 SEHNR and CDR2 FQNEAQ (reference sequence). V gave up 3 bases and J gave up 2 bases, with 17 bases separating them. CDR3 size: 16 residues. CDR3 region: CASSFVIGADPYEQYF. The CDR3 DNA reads TGTGCCAGCAGCTTCGTGATCGGGGCAGACCCCTACGAGCAGTACTTC.

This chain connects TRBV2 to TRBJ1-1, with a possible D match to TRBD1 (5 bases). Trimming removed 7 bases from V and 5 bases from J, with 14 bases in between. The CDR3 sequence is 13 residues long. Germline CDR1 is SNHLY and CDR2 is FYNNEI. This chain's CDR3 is CASTLSEGTEAFF. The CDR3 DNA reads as TGTGCCAGCACCCTATCGGAGGGGACTGAAGCTTTCTTT. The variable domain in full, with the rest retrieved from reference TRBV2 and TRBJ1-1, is EPEVTQTPSHQVTQMGQEVILRCVPISNHLYFYWYRQILGQKVEFLVSFYNNEISEKSEIFDDQFSVERPDGSNFTLKIRSTKLEDSAMYFCASTLSEGTEAFFGQGTRLTVV.

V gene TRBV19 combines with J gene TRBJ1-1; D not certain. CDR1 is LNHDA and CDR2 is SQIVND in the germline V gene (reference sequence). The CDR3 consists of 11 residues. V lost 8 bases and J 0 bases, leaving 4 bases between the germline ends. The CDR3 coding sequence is TGTGCCAGTGGCATGAACACTGAAGCTTTCTTT. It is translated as CASGMNTEAFF.

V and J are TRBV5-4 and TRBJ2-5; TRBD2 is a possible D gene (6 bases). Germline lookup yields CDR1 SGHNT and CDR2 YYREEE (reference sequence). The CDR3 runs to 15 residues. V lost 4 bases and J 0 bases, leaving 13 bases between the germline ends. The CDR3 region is CASSPGDDYQETQYF. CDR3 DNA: TGTGCCAGCAGCCCGGGAGATGATTACCAAGAGACCCAGTACTTC.

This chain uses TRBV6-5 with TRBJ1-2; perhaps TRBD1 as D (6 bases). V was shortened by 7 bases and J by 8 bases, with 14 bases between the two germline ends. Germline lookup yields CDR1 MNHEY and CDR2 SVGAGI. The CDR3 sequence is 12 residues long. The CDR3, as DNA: TGTGCCAGCACCAGGGGAGGGGCGGGCTACACCTTC. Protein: CASTRGGAGYTF.

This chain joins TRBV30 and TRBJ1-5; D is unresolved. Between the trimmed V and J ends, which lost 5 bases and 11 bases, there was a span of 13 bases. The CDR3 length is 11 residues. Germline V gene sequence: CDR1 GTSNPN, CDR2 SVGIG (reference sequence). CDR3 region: CAWGSSGAQHF. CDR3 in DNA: TGTGCCTGGGGATCTTCCGGGGCCCAGCATTTT.

CDR3 in amino acids: CASSRLGNNQPQHF. CDR3 nucleotide sequence: TGTGCCAGTAGTCGACTTGGGAACAATCAGCCCCAGCATTTT. The chain recombines TRBV19 with TRBJ1-5; D is unresolved. The CDR3 has 14 residues. Germline V gene sequence: CDR1 LNHDA, CDR2 SQIVND (reference sequence). The ends were cut back, 5 bases at V and 3 bases at J, with 11 bases in the middle.

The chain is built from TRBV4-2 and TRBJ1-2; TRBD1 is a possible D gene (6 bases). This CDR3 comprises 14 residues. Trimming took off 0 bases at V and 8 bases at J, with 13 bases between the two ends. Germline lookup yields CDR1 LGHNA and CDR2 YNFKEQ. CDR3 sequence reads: CASSQDLAGEGYTF. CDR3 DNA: TGTGCCAGCAGCCAAGATCTGGCAGGGGAAGGCTACACCTTC.